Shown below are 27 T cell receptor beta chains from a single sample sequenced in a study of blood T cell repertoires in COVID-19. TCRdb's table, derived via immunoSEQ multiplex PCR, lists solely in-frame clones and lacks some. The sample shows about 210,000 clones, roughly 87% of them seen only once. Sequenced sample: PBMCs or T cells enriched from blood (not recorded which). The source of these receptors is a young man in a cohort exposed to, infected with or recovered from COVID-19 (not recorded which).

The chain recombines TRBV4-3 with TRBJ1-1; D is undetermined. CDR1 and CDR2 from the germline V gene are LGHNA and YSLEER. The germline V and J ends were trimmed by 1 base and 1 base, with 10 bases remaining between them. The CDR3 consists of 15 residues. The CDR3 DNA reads TGCGCCAGCAGCCAAGTCATCAGCGCGAACACTGAAGCTTTCTTT. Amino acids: CASSQVISANTEAFF.

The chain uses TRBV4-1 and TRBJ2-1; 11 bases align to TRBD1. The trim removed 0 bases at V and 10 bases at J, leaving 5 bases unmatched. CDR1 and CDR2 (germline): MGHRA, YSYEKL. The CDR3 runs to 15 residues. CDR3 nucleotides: TGCGCCAGCAGCCAAGATGGGACAGGGGGTGGAGAGCAGTTCTTC. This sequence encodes CASSQDGTGGGEQFF.

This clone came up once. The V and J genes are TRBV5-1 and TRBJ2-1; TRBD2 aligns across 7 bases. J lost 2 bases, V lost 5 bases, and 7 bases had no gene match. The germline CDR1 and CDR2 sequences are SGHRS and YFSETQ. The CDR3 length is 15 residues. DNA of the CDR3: TGCGCCAGCAGTTATAGCGGGCAAGCCTACAATGAGCAGTTCTTC. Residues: CASSYSGQAYNEQFF. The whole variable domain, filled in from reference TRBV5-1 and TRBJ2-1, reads KAGVTQTPRYLIKTRGQQVTLSCSPISGHRSVSWYQQTPGQGLQFLFEYFSETQRNKGNFPGRFSGRQFSNSRSEMNVSTLELGDSALYLCASSYSGQAYNEQFFGPGTRLTVL.

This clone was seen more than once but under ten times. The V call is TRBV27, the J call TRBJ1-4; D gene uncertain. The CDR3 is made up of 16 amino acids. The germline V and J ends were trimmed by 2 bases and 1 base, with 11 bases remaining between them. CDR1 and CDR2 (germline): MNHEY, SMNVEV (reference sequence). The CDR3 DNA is TGTGCCAGCAGTTTAGGGAGGGATCAAACTAATGAAAAACTGTTTTTT. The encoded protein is CASSLGRDQTNEKLFF.

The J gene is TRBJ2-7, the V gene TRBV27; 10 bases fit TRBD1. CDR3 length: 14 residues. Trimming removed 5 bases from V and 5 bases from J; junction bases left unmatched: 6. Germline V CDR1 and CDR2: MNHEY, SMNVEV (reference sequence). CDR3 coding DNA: TGTGCCAGCAGTCCCCAGACAGGGGGCCACGAGCAGTACTTC. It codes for CASSPQTGGHEQYF.

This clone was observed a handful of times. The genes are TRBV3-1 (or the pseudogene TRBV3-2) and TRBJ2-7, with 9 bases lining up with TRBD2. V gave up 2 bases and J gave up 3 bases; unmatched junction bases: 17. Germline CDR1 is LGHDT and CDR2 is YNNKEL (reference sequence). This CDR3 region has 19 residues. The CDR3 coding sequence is TGTGCCAGCAGCCAACTCTTATCTGCGGGAGGGCCCGCCGGCTACGAGCAGTACTTC. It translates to CASSQLLSAGGPAGYEQYF.

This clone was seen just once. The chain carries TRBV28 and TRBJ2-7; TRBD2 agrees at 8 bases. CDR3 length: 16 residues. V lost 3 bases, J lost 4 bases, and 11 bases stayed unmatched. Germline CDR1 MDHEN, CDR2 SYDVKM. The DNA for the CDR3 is TGTGCCAGCAGTTTCCACCCGGGACTAGACGGTTACGAGCAGTACTTC. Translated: CASSFHPGLDGYEQYF. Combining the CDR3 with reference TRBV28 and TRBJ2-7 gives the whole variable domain DVKVTQSSRYLVKRTGEKVFLECVQDMDHENMFWYRQDPGLGLRLIYFSYDVKMKEKGDIPEGYSVSREKKERFSLILESASTNQTSMYLCASSFHPGLDGYEQYFGPGTRLTVT.

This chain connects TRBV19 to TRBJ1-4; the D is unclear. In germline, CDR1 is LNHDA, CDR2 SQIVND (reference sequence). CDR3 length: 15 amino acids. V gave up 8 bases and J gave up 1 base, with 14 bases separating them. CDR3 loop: CASDNGFLTNEKLFF. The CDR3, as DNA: TGTGCCAGTGACAACGGATTCCTAACTAATGAAAAACTGTTTTTT.

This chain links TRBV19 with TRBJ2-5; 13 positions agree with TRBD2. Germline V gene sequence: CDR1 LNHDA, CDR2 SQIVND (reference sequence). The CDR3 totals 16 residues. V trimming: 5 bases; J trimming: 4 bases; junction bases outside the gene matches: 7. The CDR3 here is CASSVGLAGEVETQYF. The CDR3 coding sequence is TGTGCCAGTAGTGTTGGACTAGCGGGAGAAGTAGAGACCCAGTACTTC.

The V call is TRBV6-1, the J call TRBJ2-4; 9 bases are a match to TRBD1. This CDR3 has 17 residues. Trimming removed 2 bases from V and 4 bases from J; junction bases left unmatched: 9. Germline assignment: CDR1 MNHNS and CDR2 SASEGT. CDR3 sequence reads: CASSEFLGGQGKNIQYF. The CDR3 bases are TGTGCCAGCAGTGAATTCTTAGGGGGACAGGGAAAAAACATTCAGTACTTC.

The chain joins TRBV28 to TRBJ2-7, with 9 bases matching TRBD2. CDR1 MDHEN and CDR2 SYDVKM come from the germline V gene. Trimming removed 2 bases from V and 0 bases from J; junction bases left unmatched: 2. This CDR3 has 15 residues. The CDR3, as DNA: TGTGCCAGCAGTTTAGGCGGGAGGGCCTCCTACGAGCAGTACTTC. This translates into CASSLGGRASYEQYF.

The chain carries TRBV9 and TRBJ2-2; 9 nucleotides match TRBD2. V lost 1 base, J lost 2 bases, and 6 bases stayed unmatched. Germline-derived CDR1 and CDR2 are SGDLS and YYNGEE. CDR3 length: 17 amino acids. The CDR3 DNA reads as TGTGCCAGCAGCGTATTGGCGGGAGGGTCAAACACCGGGGAGCTGTTTTTT. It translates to CASSVLAGGSNTGELFF.

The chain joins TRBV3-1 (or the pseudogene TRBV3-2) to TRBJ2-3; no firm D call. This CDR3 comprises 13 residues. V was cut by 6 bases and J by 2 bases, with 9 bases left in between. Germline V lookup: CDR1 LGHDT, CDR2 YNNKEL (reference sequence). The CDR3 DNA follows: TGTGCCAGCAGTGGGCCACCCACAGATACGCAGTATTTT. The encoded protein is CASSGPPTDTQYF.

The CDR3 spells CASSRAGSNYGYTF. In nucleotides, the CDR3 is TGTGCCAGCAGCCGGGCAGGGTCAAACTATGGCTACACCTTC. The V and J genes are TRBV27 and TRBJ1-2; tentatively, D is TRBD1 (5 bases). V gave up 6 bases and J gave up 2 bases, with 13 bases separating them. The CDR3 is 14 amino acids. CDR1 and CDR2 (germline): MNHEY, SMNVEV (reference sequence).

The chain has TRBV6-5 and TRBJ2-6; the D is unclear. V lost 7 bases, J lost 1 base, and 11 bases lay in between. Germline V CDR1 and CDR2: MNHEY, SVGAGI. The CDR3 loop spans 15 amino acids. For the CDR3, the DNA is TGTGCCAGCAACAACCCCCCTTCTGGGGCCAACGTCCTGACTTTC. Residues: CASNNPPSGANVLTF.

CDR3 region: CASSLKEGPLSSDTQYF. The CDR3 DNA sequence: TGTGCCAGCAGCCTCAAGGAGGGCCCCCTAAGTTCAGATACGCAGTATTTT. The chain recombines TRBV9 with TRBJ2-3; maybe TRBD2 (6 bases). The CDR3 covers 17 residues. V shed 4 bases and J shed 4 bases, with 22 bases lying between them. Germline V CDR1 and CDR2: SGDLS, YYNGEE.

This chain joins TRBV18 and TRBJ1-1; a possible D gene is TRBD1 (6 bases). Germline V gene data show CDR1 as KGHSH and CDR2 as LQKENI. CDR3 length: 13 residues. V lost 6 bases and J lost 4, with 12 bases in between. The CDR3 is CASSENRVTEAFF. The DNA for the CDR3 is TGTGCCAGCTCGGAAAACAGGGTCACTGAAGCTTTCTTT.

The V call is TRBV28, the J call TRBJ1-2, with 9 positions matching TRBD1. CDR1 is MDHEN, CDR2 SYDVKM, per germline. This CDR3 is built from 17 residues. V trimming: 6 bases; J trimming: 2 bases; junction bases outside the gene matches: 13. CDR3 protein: CASRAAGTGTGNYGYTF. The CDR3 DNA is TGTGCCAGCAGGGCGGCGGGAACAGGGACAGGGAACTATGGCTACACCTTC.

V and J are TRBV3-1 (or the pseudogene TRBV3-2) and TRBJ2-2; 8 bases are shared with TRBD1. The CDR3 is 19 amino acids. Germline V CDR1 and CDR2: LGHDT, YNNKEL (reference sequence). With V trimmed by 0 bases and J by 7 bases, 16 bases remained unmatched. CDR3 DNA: TGTGCCAGCAGCCAAGATTCCAATCAGGGAAGACAGGGGAACGGGGAGCTGTTTTTT. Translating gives CASSQDSNQGRQGNGELFF.

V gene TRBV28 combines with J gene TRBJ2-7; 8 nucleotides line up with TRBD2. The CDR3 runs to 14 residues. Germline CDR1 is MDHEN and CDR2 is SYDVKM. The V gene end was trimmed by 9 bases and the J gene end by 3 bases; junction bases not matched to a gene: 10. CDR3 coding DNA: TGTGCCAGTGTTACTAGCGGTCTAGGCTACGAGCAGTACTTC. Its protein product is CASVTSGLGYEQYF.

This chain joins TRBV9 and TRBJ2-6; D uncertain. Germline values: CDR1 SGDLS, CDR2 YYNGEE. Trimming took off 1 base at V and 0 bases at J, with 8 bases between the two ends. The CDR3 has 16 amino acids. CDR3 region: CASSVQFPSGANVLTF. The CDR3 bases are TGTGCCAGCAGCGTACAATTCCCCTCTGGGGCCAACGTCCTGACTTTC. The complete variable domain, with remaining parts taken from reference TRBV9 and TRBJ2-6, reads DSGVTQTPKHLITATGQRVTLRCSPRSGDLSVYWYQQSLDQGLQFLIQYYNGEERAKGNILERFSAQQFPDLHSELNLSSLELGDSALYFCASSVQFPSGANVLTFGAGSRLTVL.

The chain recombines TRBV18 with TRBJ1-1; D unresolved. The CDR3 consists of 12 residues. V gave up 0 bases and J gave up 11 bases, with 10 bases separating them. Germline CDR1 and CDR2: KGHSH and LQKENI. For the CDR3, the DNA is TGTGCCAGCTCACCACCGTTTGGAGAGGCTTTCTTT. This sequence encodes CASSPPFGEAFF.

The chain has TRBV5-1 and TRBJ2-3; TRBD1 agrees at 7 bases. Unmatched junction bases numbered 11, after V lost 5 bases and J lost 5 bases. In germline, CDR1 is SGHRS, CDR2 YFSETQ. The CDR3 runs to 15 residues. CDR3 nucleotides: TGCGCCAGCAGTTCCTCATTGACAGGGAGAGATACGCAGTATTTT. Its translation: CASSSSLTGRDTQYF.

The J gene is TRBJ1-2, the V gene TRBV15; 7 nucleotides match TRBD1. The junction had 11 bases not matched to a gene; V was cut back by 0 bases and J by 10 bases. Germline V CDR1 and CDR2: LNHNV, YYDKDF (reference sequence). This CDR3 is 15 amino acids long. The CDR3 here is CATSRDRGQADFYTF. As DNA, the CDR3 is TGTGCCACCAGCAGAGATAGGGGGCAGGCCGACTTCTACACCTTC.

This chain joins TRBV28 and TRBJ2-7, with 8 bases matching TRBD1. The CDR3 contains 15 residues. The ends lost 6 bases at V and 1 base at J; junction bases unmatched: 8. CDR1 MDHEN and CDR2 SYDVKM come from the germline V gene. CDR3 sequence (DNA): TGTGCCAGCAGCTTGACAGGGGCCCCTTCCTACGAGCAGTACTTC. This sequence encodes CASSLTGAPSYEQYF.

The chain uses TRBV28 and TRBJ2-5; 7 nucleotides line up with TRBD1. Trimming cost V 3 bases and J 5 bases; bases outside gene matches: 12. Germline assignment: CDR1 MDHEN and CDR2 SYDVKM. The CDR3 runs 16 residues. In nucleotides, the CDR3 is TGTGCCAGCAGTTTTATGACGTCCCGACAGGGCGAGACCCAGTACTTC. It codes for CASSFMTSRQGETQYF.

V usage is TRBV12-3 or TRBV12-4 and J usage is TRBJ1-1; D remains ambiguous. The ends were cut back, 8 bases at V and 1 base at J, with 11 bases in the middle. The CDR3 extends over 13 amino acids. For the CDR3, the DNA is TGTGCCAGCTGTAGAGAGGGGAACACTGAAGCTTTCTTT. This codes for CASCREGNTEAFF.